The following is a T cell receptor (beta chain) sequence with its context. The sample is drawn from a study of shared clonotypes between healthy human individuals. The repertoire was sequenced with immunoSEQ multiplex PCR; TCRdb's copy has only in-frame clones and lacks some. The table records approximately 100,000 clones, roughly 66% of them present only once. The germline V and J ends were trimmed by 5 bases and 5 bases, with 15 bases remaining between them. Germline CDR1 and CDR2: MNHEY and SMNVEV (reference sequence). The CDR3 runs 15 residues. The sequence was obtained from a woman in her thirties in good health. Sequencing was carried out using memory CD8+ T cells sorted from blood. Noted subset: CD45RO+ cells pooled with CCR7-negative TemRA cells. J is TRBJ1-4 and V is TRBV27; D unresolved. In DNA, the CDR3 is TGTGCCAGCAGTCCCAATCCAGCGTCCAATGAAAAACTGTTTTTT. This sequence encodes CASSPNPASNEKLFF. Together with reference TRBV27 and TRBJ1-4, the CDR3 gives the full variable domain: EAQVTQNPRYLITVTGKKLTVTCSQNMNHEYMSWYRQDPGLGLRQIYYSMNVEVTDKGDVPEGYKVSRKEKRNFPLILESPSPNQTSLYFCASSPNPASNEKLFFGSGTQLSVL.